The 7 T cell receptor beta chains listed next were all sequenced from one sample in a study of cytomegalovirus exposure and HLA in healthy donors (dated 2017 in TCRdb). Libraries were prepared through the immunoSEQ multiplex PCR assay. The multiplex PCR relied on a mix of 60 forward primers for TCR Vbeta segments and 13 reverse primers for TCR Jbeta segments. In TCRdb, the immuneACCESS table is reduced to in-frame sequences with V and J assigned. These tables do not hold every clone; where another copy was compared, an unresolved V gene accounts for under half, and the others remain unexplained. This sample lists about 94,000 clones; over 65% were detected once. The ten largest clones add up to around 4% of the sample. Sequenced input: PBMCs. The receptors originated from a man aged 30 to 39 in good health and CMV-seronegative.

The chain combines TRBV15 with TRBJ2-5; D perhaps matches TRBD2 (6 bases). Germline assignment: CDR1 LNHNV and CDR2 YYDKDF (reference sequence). The CDR3 contains 16 residues. Trimming removed 2 bases at V and 7 bases at J, with 20 bases between. The CDR3 loop is CATSRSRGLAAWTQYF. CDR3 in DNA: TGTGCCACCAGCAGATCTCGGGGCTTAGCGGCATGGACCCAGTACTTC. The variable domain in full, completed from reference TRBV15 and TRBJ2-5, reads DAMVIQNPRYQVTQFGKPVTLSCSQTLNHNVMYWYQQKSSQAPKLLFHYYDKDFNNEADTPDNFQSRRPNTSFCFLDIRSPGLGDTAMYLCATSRSRGLAAWTQYFGPGTRLLVL.

This clone has only a few counts. The gene calls are TRBV6-1 and TRBJ2-7; D possibly corresponds to TRBD1 (6 bases). V lost 7 bases, J lost 3 bases, and 13 bases lay in between. This CDR3 region has 13 residues. Germline CDR1 reads MNHNS; CDR2 reads SASEGT. CDR3 residues: CASTRTASYEQYF. In nucleotides, the CDR3 is TGTGCCAGCACCCGGACAGCTAGCTACGAGCAGTACTTC.

This clone was detected only a few times. The CDR3 DNA reads as TGTGCCAGCAGCCAGGGCACCGGGGAGCTGTTTTTT. It is translated as CASSQGTGELFF. The chain couples TRBV13 to TRBJ2-2; a possible D gene is TRBD1 (5 bases). Germline values: CDR1 PRHDT, CDR2 FYEKMQ (reference sequence). CDR3 size: 12 residues. Trimming removed 5 bases from V and 4 bases from J, with 5 bases in between.

This clone has more than one count but fewer than ten. The chain recombines TRBV27 with TRBJ2-1; possibly TRBD2 for D (6 bases). The germline V and J ends were trimmed by 4 bases and 4 bases, with 23 bases remaining between them. This CDR3 region has 18 residues. Germline V gene data show CDR1 as MNHEY and CDR2 as SMNVEV (reference sequence). CDR3 protein: CASSWRGPDGGLYNEQFF. The CDR3 coding sequence is TGTGCCAGCAGTTGGAGGGGTCCCGACGGAGGGCTTTACAATGAGCAGTTCTTC.

On this clone: The junction departs from the called germline gene at one end, perhaps through a read error. This chain uses TRBV7-9 with TRBJ1-2; D ambiguous. Germline V gene data show CDR1 as SEHNR and CDR2 as FQNEAQ (reference sequence). The CDR3 runs 16 residues. CDR3 loop: CSSSLGSGGGGLGYTF. The CDR3 DNA reads as TGTTCCAGCAGCTTAGGAAGCGGAGGAGGCGGTCTTGGCTACACCTTC.

The CDR3 protein is CASSFLGDIQYF. As DNA, the CDR3 is TGTGCCAGCAGTTTTCTGGGAGACATTCAGTACTTC. The chain employs TRBV28 and TRBJ2-4, with TRBD2 as a possible D gene (5 bases). The CDR3 length is 12 residues. Germline lookup yields CDR1 MDHEN and CDR2 SYDVKM. The V end was cut by 3 bases, the J end by 8 bases, with 8 bases between.

The J gene is TRBJ1-5, the V gene TRBV18; no reliable D call. With 8 bases removed from V and 1 base from J, the gap between germline ends came to 15 bases. In germline, CDR1 is KGHSH, CDR2 LQKENI. CDR3 size: 15 residues. This CDR3 is CASTPGVASNQPQHF. CDR3 bases: TGTGCCAGCACGCCGGGAGTTGCGAGCAATCAGCCCCAGCATTTT.